A selection of T cell receptor beta chains follows, all from one sample in a study of blood T cell repertoires in COVID-19. Sequencing was performed with immunoSEQ multiplex PCR; in TCRdb, only in-frame clones are kept and a portion is missing. This table holds hundreds of thousands of clones, around 90% found once. Input material: PBMCs or T cells enriched from blood (not recorded which). These receptors were obtained from a woman in her sixties in a cohort exposed to, infected with or recovered from COVID-19 (not recorded which). The CDR3 runs from the conserved cysteine through the conserved F or W. The order of the fields is clone size, J gene, D gene, V gene, CDR3 protein, CDR3 DNA. A D gene is named only where the DNA matches it firmly. Part of the rows lack a size; the others show once, few, many or a class for expanded clones.

clone_size: -
j_call: TRBJ2-1
d_call: TRBD1
v_call: TRBV28
cdr3_aa: CASSILTGGYNEQFF
cdr3_nt: TGTGCCAGCAGTATACTGACAGGGGGCTACAATGAGCAGTTCTTC

clone_size: -
j_call: TRBJ2-1
d_call: -
v_call: TRBV4-3
cdr3_aa: CASSKGTSGGGRNEQFF
cdr3_nt: TGCGCCAGCAGCAAAGGAACCTCAGGGGGAGGAAGAAATGAGCAGTTCTTC

clone_size: -
j_call: TRBJ1-1
d_call: -
v_call: TRBV29-1
cdr3_aa: CSVEGKLNTEAFF
cdr3_nt: TGCAGCGTTGAAGGCAAGCTGAACACTGAAGCTTTCTTT

clone_size: -
j_call: TRBJ2-1
d_call: TRBD2
v_call: TRBV9
cdr3_aa: CASSLSSGTIYNEQFF
cdr3_nt: TGTGCCAGCAGCCTCAGTAGCGGGACTATCTACAATGAGCAGTTCTTC

clone_size: -
j_call: TRBJ1-1
d_call: -
v_call: TRBV28
cdr3_aa: CASSLLVGENTEAFF
cdr3_nt: TGTGCCAGCAGTTTACTAGTGGGTGAGAACACTGAAGCTTTCTTT

clone_size: -
j_call: TRBJ1-5
d_call: TRBD1
v_call: TRBV28
cdr3_aa: CASSFPTGGVENQPQHF
cdr3_nt: TGTGCCAGCAGTTTCCCGACAGGGGGGGTGGAAAATCAGCCCCAGCATTTT

clone_size: -
j_call: TRBJ1-2
d_call: -
v_call: TRBV4-1
cdr3_aa: CASSQVGADGYTF
cdr3_nt: TGCGCCAGCAGCCAAGTGGGGGCGGATGGCTACACCTTC

clone_size: once
j_call: TRBJ2-2
d_call: TRBD2
v_call: TRBV11-3
cdr3_aa: CASSRGGQFTGELFF
cdr3_nt: TGTGCCAGCAGCCGGGGGGGTCAGTTCACCGGGGAGCTGTTTTTT

clone_size: -
j_call: TRBJ2-3
d_call: TRBD2
v_call: TRBV5-1
cdr3_aa: CASSILAGSSTDTQYF
cdr3_nt: TGCGCCAGCAGCATCTTAGCGGGATCTAGCACAGATACGCAGTATTTT

clone_size: -
j_call: TRBJ2-4
d_call: TRBD2
v_call: TRBV19
cdr3_aa: CASSMSGSGNIQYF
cdr3_nt: TGTGCCAGTAGTATGAGCGGGAGTGGGAACATTCAGTACTTC

clone_size: many
j_call: TRBJ2-7
d_call: -
v_call: TRBV5-4
cdr3_aa: CASSLGGYEQYF
cdr3_nt: TGTGCCAGCAGCTTAGGGGGCTACGAGCAGTACTTC

clone_size: -
j_call: TRBJ2-7
d_call: TRBD1
v_call: TRBV5-1
cdr3_aa: CASSMGQIYEQYF
cdr3_nt: TGCGCCAGCAGCATGGGACAGATCTACGAGCAGTACTTC

clone_size: few
j_call: TRBJ2-2
d_call: -
v_call: TRBV7-7
cdr3_aa: CASSAGTPGTGELFF
cdr3_nt: TGTGCTAGCAGCGCCGGGACTCCTGGCACCGGGGAGCTGTTTTTT

clone_size: -
j_call: TRBJ2-5
d_call: -
v_call: TRBV24-1
cdr3_aa: CATSGGGMGTQYF
cdr3_nt: TGTGCCACCAGTGGTGGAGGGATGGGGACCCAGTACTTC

clone_size: -
j_call: TRBJ2-7
d_call: TRBD2
v_call: TRBV19
cdr3_aa: CASSIGLTGGYEQYF
cdr3_nt: TGTGCCAGTAGTATAGGTCTGACGGGAGGATACGAGCAGTACTTC

clone_size: -
j_call: TRBJ1-5
d_call: TRBD1
v_call: TRBV19
cdr3_aa: CASTQDRVQGQPQHF
cdr3_nt: TGTGCCAGTACCCAGGACAGGGTTCAGGGTCAGCCCCAGCATTTT

clone_size: few
j_call: TRBJ1-3
d_call: -
v_call: TRBV10-3
cdr3_aa: CAISEGSSGNTIYF
cdr3_nt: TGTGCCATCAGTGAGGGTAGCTCTGGAAACACCATATATTTT

clone_size: -
j_call: TRBJ2-3
d_call: -
v_call: TRBV7-6
cdr3_aa: CASSRGGGSDTQYF
cdr3_nt: TGTGCCAGCAGCCGAGGGGGGGGATCAGATACGCAGTATTTT

clone_size: -
j_call: TRBJ2-3
d_call: -
v_call: TRBV28
cdr3_aa: CASSFRGIGDTQYF
cdr3_nt: TGTGCCAGCAGCTTCAGAGGTATCGGGGATACGCAGTATTTT

clone_size: -
j_call: TRBJ2-1
d_call: -
v_call: TRBV7-9
cdr3_aa: CASSLVRGSSYNEQFF
cdr3_nt: TGTGCCAGCAGCTTAGTAAGGGGTAGCTCCTACAATGAGCAGTTCTTC

clone_size: -
j_call: TRBJ1-1
d_call: TRBD1
v_call: TRBV20-1
cdr3_aa: CSASGGGVWLNTEAFF
cdr3_nt: TGCAGTGCTAGTGGAGGGGGCGTCTGGTTGAACACTGAAGCTTTCTTT

clone_size: -
j_call: TRBJ2-3
d_call: -
v_call: TRBV5-1
cdr3_aa: CASSLEGQGSDTQYF
cdr3_nt: TGCGCCAGCAGCTTGGAGGGGCAGGGAAGCGATACGCAGTATTTT

clone_size: once
j_call: TRBJ1-4
d_call: -
v_call: TRBV5-1
cdr3_aa: CASSLGRQGNEKLFF
cdr3_nt: TGCGCCAGCAGCTTGGGTCGGCAGGGTAATGAAAAACTGTTTTTT

clone_size: once
j_call: TRBJ2-3
d_call: -
v_call: TRBV24-1
cdr3_aa: CATSLPDSDTQYF
cdr3_nt: TGTGCCACCAGTCTTCCCGACTCAGATACGCAGTATTTT

clone_size: -
j_call: TRBJ1-2
d_call: TRBD1
v_call: TRBV10-3
cdr3_aa: CATSSPGQGAGGYTF
cdr3_nt: TGTGCCACTTCCTCACCGGGACAGGGGGCGGGAGGCTACACCTTC